One and the same sample provided the 29 T cell receptor beta chains below, sequenced in a study of shared clonotypes between healthy human individuals. The table came from immunoSEQ multiplex PCR; TCRdb's copy has only in-frame clones and leaves some out. The sample consists of roughly 2 million clones, about 95% of them appearing once. It was CD45RO-negative cells, positively selected for CCR7, that made up naive CD8 cells, with terminally differentiated effector memory CD45RA+ cells excluded. The source material was naive CD8+ T cells sorted from blood. The receptors shown here come from a man between 18 and 29 years old in good health.

V and J are TRBV7-2 and TRBJ1-2; perhaps TRBD1 as D (5 bases). The V gene lost 3 bases and the J gene lost 8 bases, with 16 bases spanning the gap. There are 14 residues in the CDR3. Germline CDR1 and CDR2: SGHTA and FQGNSA. Here the CDR3 reads CASSFLTGGDGYTF. In nucleotides, the CDR3 is TGTGCCAGCAGCTTTCTGACTGGGGGAGACGGCTACACCTTC.

CDR3 nucleotides: TGTGCCAGCAGCTTTATGGGGGAGTCCGACGAGCAGTACTTC. It specifies CASSFMGESDEQYF. The V and J genes are TRBV5-6 and TRBJ2-7; D may correspond to TRBD1 or TRBD2 (5 bases each). V was cut by 2 bases and J by 5 bases, with 14 bases left in between. The CDR3 sequence is 14 residues long. CDR1 is SGHDT and CDR2 is YYEEEE in the germline V gene.

This chain joins TRBV7-9 and TRBJ2-7, with TRBD2 matching 14 bases. CDR1 is SEHNR and CDR2 is FQNEAQ in the germline V gene (reference sequence). This CDR3 is built from 18 residues. The V segment lost 3 bases and the J segment 4 bases; nucleotides outside the gene matches: 11. CDR3: CASSLGLAGAIPPYEQYF. CDR3 bases: TGTGCCAGCAGCTTGGGACTAGCGGGAGCCATCCCGCCTTACGAGCAGTACTTC.

The chain couples TRBV7-8 to TRBJ1-1; no clear D. V was cut by 1 base and J by 0 bases, with 12 bases left in between. The germline CDR1 and CDR2 sequences are SGHVS and FQNEAQ. The length of the CDR3 is 16 residues. This CDR3 reads CASSLVVGPMNTEAFF. The CDR3 region has the DNA TGTGCCAGCAGCTTAGTAGTCGGGCCGATGAACACTGAAGCTTTCTTT.

The chain has TRBV7-2 and TRBJ2-7, with TRBD2 matching 8 bases. V shed 1 base and J 2 bases; nucleotides not matched to a gene: 4. The germline gives CDR1 SGHTA, CDR2 FQGNSA. The CDR3 loop spans 15 amino acids. CDR3 amino acids: CASSLGGLGTYEQYF. The DNA of the CDR3 is TGTGCCAGCAGCTTAGGGGGACTAGGGACCTACGAGCAGTACTTC.

This clone was recorded only once. The V gene is TRBV7-2, the J gene TRBJ2-7; 9 bases agree with TRBD2. The V and J ends lost 1 base and 6 bases, in that order; junction bases with no gene match: 4. CDR3 length: 14 amino acids. CDR1 is SGHTA, CDR2 FQGNSA, per germline. The CDR3, as DNA: TGTGCCAGCAGCTTAGGGACTAGCGTATCCGAGCAGTACTTC. Protein sequence: CASSLGTSVSEQYF.

This clone was seen a single time. The same CDR3 also results from other DNA sequences found in this sample. V usage is TRBV6-1 and J usage is TRBJ2-7; D unresolved. The germline V gene has CDR1 MNHNS and CDR2 SASEGT. Trimming took off 2 bases at V and 0 bases at J, with 5 bases between the two ends. This CDR3 contains 13 residues. Written as DNA, the CDR3 is TGTGCCAGCAGTGAAATGGGCTCCTACGAGCAGTACTTC. Encoded protein: CASSEMGSYEQYF.

The rearrangement joins TRBV19 to TRBJ2-7; D remains unclear. The CDR3 is 13 amino acids. The V gene lost 5 bases and the J gene lost 4 bases, with 12 bases spanning the gap. Germline-derived CDR1 and CDR2 are LNHDA and SQIVND (reference sequence). This CDR3 reads CASSPPLSYEQYF. The CDR3 region has the DNA TGTGCCAGTAGTCCACCCCTCAGTTACGAGCAGTACTTC.

The V call is TRBV7-9, the J call TRBJ2-3; D gene unclear. The CDR3 has 13 amino acids. CDR1 is SEHNR and CDR2 is FQNEAQ in the germline V gene (reference sequence). Trimming cost V 4 bases and J 0 bases, with 5 bases left between them. For the CDR3, the DNA is TGTGCCAGCAGCTCCTCTAGCACAGATACGCAGTATTTT. Translating gives CASSSSSTDTQYF.

This chain uses TRBV13 with TRBJ2-1; D ambiguous. The germline gives CDR1 PRHDT, CDR2 FYEKMQ (reference sequence). V dropped 6 bases and J dropped 2 bases, with 14 bases sitting between them. This CDR3 comprises 15 residues. The DNA for the CDR3 is TGTGCCAGCAGTCCCGGGCCGAGCACCTACAATGAGCAGTTCTTC. Protein: CASSPGPSTYNEQFF.

The chain carries TRBV5-6 and TRBJ1-3; TRBD1 matches at 8 bases. The J segment lost 2 bases and the V segment lost 0 bases, leaving 4 bases of the junction unmatched. CDR1 is SGHDT, CDR2 YYEEEE, per germline. CDR3 length: 16 amino acids. The CDR3: CASSLAGTGPGNTIYF. DNA for the CDR3: TGTGCCAGCAGCTTGGCCGGGACAGGTCCTGGAAACACCATATATTTT. The full variable domain, in which reference TRBV5-6 and TRBJ1-3 provide the parts outside the CDR3, is DAGVTQSPTHLIKTRGQQVTLRCSPKSGHDTVSWYQQALGQGPQFIFQYYEEEERQRGNFPDRFSGHQFPNYSSELNVNALLLGDSALYLCASSLAGTGPGNTIYFGEGSWLTVV.

Notes on this clone: Germline is not matched at one junction end, which may reflect a read error. V usage is TRBV7-7 and J usage is TRBJ2-2; D not resolved. This CDR3 has 12 residues. Per the germline V gene, CDR1 is SSHAT and CDR2 is FNYEAQ (reference sequence). The CDR3 DNA reads as TGTGCTAGCAGCCCTGGATCCGGGGAGCTGTTTTTT. This sequence encodes CASSPGSGELFF.

The chain is built from TRBV6-5 and TRBJ2-3, with 8 nucleotides matching TRBD2. CDR1 MNHEY and CDR2 SVGAGI come from the germline V gene. J was trimmed by 4 bases and V by 7 bases; bases with no gene match: 7. This CDR3 contains 14 residues. The CDR3 protein is CASKAGGESDTQYF. The CDR3 nucleotides are TGTGCCAGCAAGGCGGGGGGCGAGTCAGATACGCAGTATTTT.

This CDR3 is CASSLGQGGTSDTQYF. As DNA, the CDR3 is TGTGCCAGCAGCTTGGGACAGGGAGGGACTTCAGATACGCAGTATTTT. V usage is TRBV11-2 and J usage is TRBJ2-3; 9 bases agree with TRBD1. The CDR3 is 16 amino acids. With V trimmed by 3 bases and J by 4 bases, 8 bases remained unmatched. Germline CDR1 reads SGHAT; CDR2 reads FQNNGV.

The rearrangement links TRBV13 to TRBJ2-1; D is tentatively TRBD1 or TRBD2 (5 bases each). The V end lost 5 bases, the J end lost 0 bases, and 14 bases lay between the germline ends. Germline assignment: CDR1 PRHDT and CDR2 FYEKMQ (reference sequence). The CDR3 consists of 16 residues. The CDR3 bases are TGTGCCAGCAGCCCTGAGGGGCGGACCTCCTACAATGAGCAGTTCTTC. Its translation: CASSPEGRTSYNEQFF.

The chain couples TRBV4-3 to TRBJ2-3; 12 bases are a match to TRBD2. Trimming cost V 4 bases and J 5 bases; bases outside gene matches: 7. The CDR3 extends over 16 amino acids. Germline values: CDR1 LGHNA, CDR2 YSLEER. The CDR3 nucleotides are TGCGCCAGCAGCCCTGGACTAGCGGGAAAGGGAGATACGCAGTATTTT. As protein: CASSPGLAGKGDTQYF.

CDR3 nucleotides: TGCAGCGTCAGGACAGGGGAGTACACAGATACGCAGTATTTT. It translates to CSVRTGEYTDTQYF. The chain carries TRBV29-1 and TRBJ2-3; 9 bases match TRBD1. V lost 6 bases to trimming and J lost 2 bases; unmatched junction nucleotides: 6. Germline CDR1 SQVTM, CDR2 ANQGSEA. CDR3 length equals 14 residues.

This sequence joins TRBV27 and TRBJ2-5, with D tentatively TRBD1 (6 bases). This CDR3 spans 15 amino acids. CDR1 is MNHEY and CDR2 is SMNVEV in the germline V gene (reference sequence). The V gene lost 2 bases and the J gene lost 5 bases, with 15 bases spanning the gap. In nucleotides, the CDR3 is TGTGCCAGCAGTTTAAACGCAGGGGCCGGGGAGACCCAGTACTTC. As protein: CASSLNAGAGETQYF.

The chain uses TRBV29-1 and TRBJ1-2; 8 bases align to TRBD1. V gave up 7 bases and J gave up 4 bases; unmatched junction bases: 20. Germline lookup yields CDR1 SQVTM and CDR2 ANQGSEA. The CDR3 has 17 residues. The CDR3 sequence: CSAGPLSVTGDAYGYTF. The CDR3 DNA sequence: TGCAGCGCTGGACCACTAAGTGTGACAGGGGATGCCTATGGCTACACCTTC.

Here the CDR3 DNA reads TGTGCCAGCAGCCCCTTTGCGGGGGGGGTGTTAGGAGATACGCAGTATTTT. This encodes CASSPFAGGVLGDTQYF. V gene TRBV28 combines with J gene TRBJ2-3; 9 nucleotides agree with TRBD2. After removal of 6 bases from V and 5 bases from J, the junction contained 15 bases not matched to a gene. Germline CDR1 MDHEN, CDR2 SYDVKM. The CDR3 covers 17 residues.

V usage is TRBV27 and J usage is TRBJ2-7, with 9 bases matching TRBD1. The V segment lost 8 bases and the J segment 3 bases; nucleotides outside the gene matches: 20. This CDR3 has 18 residues. CDR1 MNHEY and CDR2 SMNVEV come from the germline V gene (reference sequence). The CDR3 DNA follows: TGTGCCAGCTCTTCCACCCTGGAGGACAGGGGCCCTTTCTACGAGCAGTACTTC. It yields the protein CASSSTLEDRGPFYEQYF.

This chain uses TRBV7-8 with TRBJ1-2, with 7 bases identical to TRBD1. This CDR3 contains 15 residues. The trim removed 4 bases at V and 3 bases at J, leaving 8 bases unmatched. Germline V gene sequence: CDR1 SGHVS, CDR2 FQNEAQ. Here the CDR3 reads CASSSEGASDYGYTF. CDR3 nucleotide sequence: TGTGCCAGCAGCTCCGAGGGGGCCTCAGACTATGGCTACACCTTC.

The chain links TRBV14 to TRBJ2-3; D unclear. Germline assignment: CDR1 SGHDN and CDR2 FVKESK. The CDR3 has 13 amino acids. V was trimmed by 3 bases and J by 6 bases, leaving 10 bases between them. CDR3 nucleotide sequence: TGTGCCAGCAGCCATTTTATAAGGGATACGCAGTATTTT. This translates into CASSHFIRDTQYF.

The CDR3 DNA reads as TGTGCCAGCAGCCAAGACAGGGCGCAAGAGACCCAGTACTTC. Translation gives CASSQDRAQETQYF. The V and J genes are TRBV7-9 and TRBJ2-5; TRBD1 matches 7 bases. The V gene end was trimmed by 5 bases and the J gene end by 2 bases; junction bases not matched to a gene: 5. This CDR3 has 14 residues. Germline V CDR1 and CDR2: SEHNR, FQNEAQ (reference sequence).

The rearrangement links TRBV6-1 to TRBJ2-7; 7 bases are a match to TRBD2. The germline gives CDR1 MNHNS, CDR2 SASEGT. V lost 10 bases, J lost 6 bases, and 12 bases stayed unmatched. The CDR3 spans 13 residues. The CDR3, as DNA: TGTGCCACTAACCGGGGGGAGGAGGTCGAGCAGTACTTC. It translates to CATNRGEEVEQYF.

The table lists this clone with a count of one. V usage is TRBV28 and J usage is TRBJ2-7, with 12 bases matching TRBD1. Germline lookup yields CDR1 MDHEN and CDR2 SYDVKM. This CDR3 is built from 18 residues. The trim removed 3 bases at V and 1 base at J, leaving 10 bases unmatched. The CDR3 here is CASSFGGQGAFRSYEQYF. The CDR3 DNA is TGTGCCAGCAGTTTTGGGGGACAGGGGGCTTTTCGGTCCTACGAGCAGTACTTC.

This chain joins TRBV6-5 and TRBJ1-1; perhaps TRBD1 as D (5 bases). V lost 8 bases to trimming and J lost 2 bases, with 12 bases between them. Per germline, CDR1 MNHEY and CDR2 SVGAGI. The CDR3 has 13 amino acids. The CDR3 DNA reads as TGTGCCAGCCTGAAGGGGATTAACACTGAAGCTTTCTTT. Translation: CASLKGINTEAFF.

V is TRBV13 and J is TRBJ2-3; D may be TRBD2 (5 bases). The CDR3 runs 15 residues. Germline values: CDR1 PRHDT, CDR2 FYEKMQ (reference sequence). V was shortened by 6 bases and J by 0 bases, with 13 bases between the two germline ends. The CDR3 protein is CASRDNGLSTDTQYF. The CDR3, as DNA: TGTGCCAGCAGAGATAATGGACTCAGCACAGATACGCAGTATTTT.

The V call is TRBV9, the J call TRBJ2-3; D ambiguous. The CDR3 extends over 15 amino acids. Germline V CDR1 and CDR2: SGDLS, YYNGEE. With 0 bases removed from V and 4 bases from J, the gap between germline ends came to 12 bases. The CDR3 bases are TGTGCCAGCAGCGTAGCCCGCGTTGCCGCAGATACGCAGTATTTT. Protein sequence: CASSVARVAADTQYF.